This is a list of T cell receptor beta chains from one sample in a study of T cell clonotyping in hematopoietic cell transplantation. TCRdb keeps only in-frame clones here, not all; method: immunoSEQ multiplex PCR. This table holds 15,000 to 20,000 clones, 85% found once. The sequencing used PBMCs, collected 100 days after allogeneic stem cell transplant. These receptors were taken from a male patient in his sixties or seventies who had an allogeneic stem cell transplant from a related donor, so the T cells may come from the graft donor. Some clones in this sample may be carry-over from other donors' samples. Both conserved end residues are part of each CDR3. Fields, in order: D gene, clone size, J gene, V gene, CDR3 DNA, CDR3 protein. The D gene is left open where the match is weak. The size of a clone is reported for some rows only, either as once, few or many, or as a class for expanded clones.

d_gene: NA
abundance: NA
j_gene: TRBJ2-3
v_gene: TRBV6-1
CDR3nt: TGTGCCAGCAACCTGGACAAGGGAATATCGGATACGCAGTATTTT
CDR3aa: CASNLDKGISDTQYF

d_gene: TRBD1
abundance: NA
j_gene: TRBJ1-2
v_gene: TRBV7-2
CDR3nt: TGTGCCATTGGGACAGGGATTCTTGGCTACACCTTC
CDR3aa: CAIGTGILGYTF

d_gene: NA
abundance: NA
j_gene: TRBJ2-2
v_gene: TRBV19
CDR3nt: TGTGCCACCAGTAGATCACAGCTCACCGGGGAGCTGTTTTTT
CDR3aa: CATSRSQLTGELFF

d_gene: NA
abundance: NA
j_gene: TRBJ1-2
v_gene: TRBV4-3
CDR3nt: TGCGCCAGCAGCCAAGACCAGGACATTAACTATGGCTACACCTTC
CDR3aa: CASSQDQDINYGYTF

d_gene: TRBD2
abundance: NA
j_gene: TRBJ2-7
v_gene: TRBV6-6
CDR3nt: TGTGCCAGCAGTTACTCACTAGCGGGGGCCTACGAGCAGTACTTC
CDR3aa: CASSYSLAGAYEQYF

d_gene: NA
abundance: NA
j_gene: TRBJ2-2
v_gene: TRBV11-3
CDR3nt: TGTGCCAGCAGCTTAGGTTCGACAGGCCAGAAGGTAGAGCTGTTTTTT
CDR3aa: CASSLGSTGQKVELFF

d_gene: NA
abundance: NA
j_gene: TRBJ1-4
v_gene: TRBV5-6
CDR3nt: TGTGCCAGCAGCTTGGGCGACAGGTCGAATGAAAAACTGTTTTTT
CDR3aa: CASSLGDRSNEKLFF

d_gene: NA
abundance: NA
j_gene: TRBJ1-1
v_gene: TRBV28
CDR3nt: TGTGCCAGCAGCATTATCCCTACAGGCTCCATGAACACTGAAGCTTTCTTT
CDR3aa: CASSIIPTGSMNTEAFF

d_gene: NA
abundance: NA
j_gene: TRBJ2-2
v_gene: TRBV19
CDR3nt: TGTGCCAGTAGTGAGGCCCACACGGGGACCGGGGAGCTGTTTTTT
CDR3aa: CASSEAHTGTGELFF

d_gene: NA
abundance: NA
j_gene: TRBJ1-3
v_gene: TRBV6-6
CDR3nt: TGTGCCAGCAGCTACAGCGGGGGGGAAAGTAACACCATATATTTT
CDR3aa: CASSYSGGESNTIYF

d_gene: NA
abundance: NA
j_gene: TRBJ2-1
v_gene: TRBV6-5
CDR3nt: TGTGCCAGCAGTTACAGAGGGGAGCAGTTCTTC
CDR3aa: CASSYRGEQFF

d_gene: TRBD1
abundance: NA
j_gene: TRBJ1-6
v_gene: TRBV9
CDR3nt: TGTGCCAGCAGCGTATCGGGACAGCATTATTCACCCCTCCACTTT
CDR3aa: CASSVSGQHYSPLHF

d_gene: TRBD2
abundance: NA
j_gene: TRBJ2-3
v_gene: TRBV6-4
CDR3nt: TGTGCCAGCAGTGAATCGGTCGCGGGGGGGCTGGATACGCAGTATTTT
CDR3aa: CASSESVAGGLDTQYF

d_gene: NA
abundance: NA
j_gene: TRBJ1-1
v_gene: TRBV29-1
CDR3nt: TGCAGCGCCTTGGACAGATCCATGAACACTGAAGCTTTCTTT
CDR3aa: CSALDRSMNTEAFF

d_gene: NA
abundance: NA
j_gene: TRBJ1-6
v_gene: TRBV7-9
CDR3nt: TGTGCCAGCAGCCGGGGCAGGTCGAATTCACCCCTCCACTTT
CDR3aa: CASSRGRSNSPLHF

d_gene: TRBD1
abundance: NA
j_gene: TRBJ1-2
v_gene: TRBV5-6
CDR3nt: TGTGCCAGCAGCTTAACAGGGGTGTATGGCTACACCTTC
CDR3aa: CASSLTGVYGYTF

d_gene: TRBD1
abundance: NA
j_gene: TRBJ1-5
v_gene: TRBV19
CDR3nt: TGTGCCAGTAGTGTATACAGGGACAGCCCTGCTTGGAATCAGCCCCAGCATTTT
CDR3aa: CASSVYRDSPAWNQPQHF

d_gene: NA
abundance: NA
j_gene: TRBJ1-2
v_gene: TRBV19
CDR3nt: TGTGCCAGTAGTATATCAGAGGAGATTAACTATGGCTACACCTTC
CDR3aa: CASSISEEINYGYTF

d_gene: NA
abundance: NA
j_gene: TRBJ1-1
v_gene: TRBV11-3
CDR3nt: TGTGCCAGCAGCAGTCGCAGGGGCGAAAATGAAGCTTTCTTT
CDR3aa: CASSSRRGENEAFF

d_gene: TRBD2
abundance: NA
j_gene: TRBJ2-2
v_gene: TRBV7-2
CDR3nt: TGTGCCAGCAGCTGGACTAGGAACACCGGGGAGCTGTTTTTT
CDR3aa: CASSWTRNTGELFF

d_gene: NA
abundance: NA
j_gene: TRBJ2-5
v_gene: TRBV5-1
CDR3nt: TGCGCCAGCAGCACGGGAGACGAGCAAGAGACCCAGTACTTC
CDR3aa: CASSTGDEQETQYF

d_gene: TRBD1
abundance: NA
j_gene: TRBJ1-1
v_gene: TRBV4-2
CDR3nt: TGTGCCAGCAGCCAGGCCTCCGGGACAGGTCAGGGAGCTTTCTTT
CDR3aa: CASSQASGTGQGAFF

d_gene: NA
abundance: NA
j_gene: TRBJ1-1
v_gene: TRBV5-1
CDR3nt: TGCGCCAGCAGCTGGACGAGGACAGTGAACACTGAAGCTTTCTTT
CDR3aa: CASSWTRTVNTEAFF

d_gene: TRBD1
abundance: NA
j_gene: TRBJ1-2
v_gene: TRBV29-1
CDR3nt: TGCAGCGTCGGGACAGGGGGCTATGGCTACACCTTC
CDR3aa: CSVGTGGYGYTF

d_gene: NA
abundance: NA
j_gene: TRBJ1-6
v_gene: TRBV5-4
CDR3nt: TGTGCCAGCAGCCCGGCGGGCAGGGCGGATTCACCCCTCCACTTT
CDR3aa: CASSPAGRADSPLHF

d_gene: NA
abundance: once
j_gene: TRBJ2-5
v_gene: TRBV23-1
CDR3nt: TGCGCCAGCAGTCAATTTACAGCTCAGGGAGCAGAGACCCAGTACTTC
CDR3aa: CASSQFTAQGAETQYF

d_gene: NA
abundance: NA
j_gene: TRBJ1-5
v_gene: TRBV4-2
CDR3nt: TGTGCCAGCAGCCAAGGTTGGCAGACTAATCAGCCCCAGCATTTT
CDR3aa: CASSQGWQTNQPQHF

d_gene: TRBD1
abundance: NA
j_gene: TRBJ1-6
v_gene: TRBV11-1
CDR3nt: TGTGCCAGCAGCCTCACAGGACAGGGGGCGAATTCACCCCTCCACTTT
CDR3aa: CASSLTGQGANSPLHF

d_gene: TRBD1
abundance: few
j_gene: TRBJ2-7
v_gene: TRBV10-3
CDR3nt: TGTGCCATCAGTGAACAAGGACAGGGGTTCGAGCAGTACTTC
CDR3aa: CAISEQGQGFEQYF